Below are 12 T cell receptor beta chains sequenced from a single sample in a study of blood T cell repertoires in COVID-19. Some clones are missing from TCRdb's copy, which holds only in-frame ones; the method was immunoSEQ multiplex PCR. Altogether 60,000 to 75,000 clones are present, around 89% being singletons, with the ten largest covering around 1.5%. Sequenced sample: peripheral blood. The source of these receptors is a human donor in a cohort sampled during active COVID-19.

The chain is built from TRBV16 and TRBJ2-7; 7 bases map to TRBD2. The ends lost 4 bases at V and 2 bases at J; junction bases unmatched: 8. This CDR3 has 15 residues. Germline-derived CDR1 and CDR2 are KGHSY and FQNENV. The CDR3: CASSLGGTATYEQYV. The CDR3 DNA follows: TGTGCCAGCAGCCTGGGAGGGACGGCGACCTACGAGCAGTACGTC.

The rearrangement links TRBV2 to TRBJ1-1, with 7 bases that match TRBD1. CDR3 length: 15 amino acids. Germline V gives CDR1 SNHLY, CDR2 FYNNEI. With 7 bases clipped from V and 5 bases from J, the junction kept 13 bases outside the gene matches. This CDR3 reads CASNIQGPPWTEAFF. The CDR3 DNA is TGTGCCAGCAATATACAGGGGCCCCCGTGGACTGAAGCTTTCTTT.

The chain employs TRBV28 and TRBJ1-1, with 8 bases identical to TRBD1. The CDR3 consists of 14 residues. The germline CDR1 and CDR2 sequences are MDHEN and SYDVKM. Losses at the gene ends were 6 bases for V and 2 bases for J; bases not matched to a gene: 5. CDR3 nucleotides: TGTGCCAGCAGCCCAGGGGGCCCTAACACTGAAGCTTTCTTT. Residues: CASSPGGPNTEAFF.

The chain links TRBV6-5 to TRBJ2-7; 7 bases agree with TRBD2. V trimming: 4 bases; J trimming: 5 bases; junction bases outside the gene matches: 5. There are 13 residues in the CDR3. The germline CDR1 and CDR2 sequences are MNHEY and SVGAGI. The CDR3 spells CASSLRLADEQYV. The CDR3 DNA reads as TGTGCCAGCAGTTTACGACTAGCAGACGAGCAGTACGTC.

V and J are TRBV2 and TRBJ2-2, with TRBD1 matching over 8 bases. CDR1 SNHLY and CDR2 FYNNEI come from the germline V gene. The CDR3 is 15 amino acids. With V trimmed by 7 bases and J by 2 bases, 6 bases remained unmatched. As DNA, the CDR3 is TGTGCCAGCAACTCACAGGGGGGTAACACCGGGGAGCTGTTTTTT. Translating gives CASNSQGGNTGELFF.

This sequence joins TRBV24-1 and TRBJ2-3; perhaps TRBD2 as D (6 bases). CDR1 KGHDR and CDR2 SFDVKD come from the germline V gene. With 0 bases removed from V and 4 bases from J, the gap between germline ends came to 16 bases. The length of the CDR3 is 17 residues. The CDR3 nucleotides read TGTGCCACCAGTGATTTGGGCCAGGGACTTACTTCAGATACGCAGTATTTT. Its protein product is CATSDLGQGLTSDTQYF.

The rearrangement uses TRBV6-1 and TRBJ2-5, with D maybe TRBD1 (5 bases). Trimming removed 1 base at V and 2 bases at J, with 11 bases between. The CDR3 is made up of 15 amino acids. CDR1 and CDR2 from the germline V gene are MNHNS and SASEGT. Here the CDR3 DNA reads TGTGCCAGCAGTGAAGTAACAGGCACTCAAGAGACCCAGTACTTC. It translates to CASSEVTGTQETQYF.

The V gene is TRBV6-5, the J gene TRBJ1-1; D may be TRBD1 (6 bases). This CDR3 spans 11 amino acids. Germline loops: CDR1 MNHEY, CDR2 SVGAGI. V lost 11 bases, J lost 4 bases, and 11 bases lay in between. The CDR3 loop is CAATGFTEAFF. The CDR3 coding sequence is TGTGCCGCTACAGGGTTCACTGAAGCTTTCTTT.

The chain uses TRBV6-5 and TRBJ1-6; TRBD1 matches 8 bases. V was pared by 6 bases and J by 8 bases, with 6 bases of the junction left unmatched. The CDR3 consists of 14 residues. Germline V gene sequence: CDR1 MNHEY, CDR2 SVGAGI. DNA for the CDR3: TGTGCCAGCAGGGGGGACAGGCCCGATTCACCCCTCCACTTT. Its protein product is CASRGDRPDSPLHF.

J is TRBJ2-2 and V is TRBV6-6; D perhaps matches TRBD1 (7 bases). CDR1 and CDR2 (germline): MNHNY, SVGAGI (reference sequence). The germline V and J ends were trimmed by 6 bases and 5 bases, with 10 bases remaining between them. The CDR3 spans 13 residues. Here the CDR3 reads CASRGGQTGELFF. DNA for the CDR3: TGTGCCAGCAGGGGGGGACAGACCGGGGAGCTGTTTTTT.

The chain uses TRBV5-8 and TRBJ2-3, with 8 bases fitting TRBD2. The V gene's germline CDR1 is SGHTS and CDR2 YDEGEE. This CDR3 contains 18 residues. The junction had 13 bases not matched to a gene; V was cut back by 0 bases and J by 4 bases. The CDR3, as DNA: TGTGCCAGCAGCTTGGCTCTAGCGGGTTTTGGTAGGGCAGATACGCAGTATTTT. Translating gives CASSLALAGFGRADTQYF.

The chain uses TRBV27 and TRBJ2-7; TRBD2 is a possible D gene (6 bases). V lost 2 bases, J lost 9 bases, and 14 bases lay in between. This CDR3 is 13 amino acids long. Germline values: CDR1 MNHEY, CDR2 SMNVEV (reference sequence). The DNA of the CDR3 is TGTGCCAGCAGTTTAAGCGCGGGGTTGGCGCAGTACGTC. Translated, it gives CASSLSAGLAQYV.